This TCR beta chain was found in a study of T cell responses to AZD1222 COVID-19 vaccine (dated by TCRdb to 2020 to 2023). Broadly, across the study: Because spike-specific TCR depth and breadth did not differ between the two schedules, AZD1222 recipients who got a second dose at roughly 4 weeks were pooled with those who got a second dose at roughly 12 weeks. TCR sequencing was performed for fewer than 250 trial participants, of whom around 200 were given two doses of AZD1222 and approximately 25 were given two doses of MenACWY control vaccine. Enrollment into the trials was organized by age into subgroups of 18-55, 56-69 and 70-plus years, and those subgroups contained roughly 150, 30 and 60 TCR-sequenced participants, respectively. General study outcomes and caveats: After two AZD1222 doses, spike-specific TCR breadth and depth were significantly higher than at day 0 and than in MenACWY recipients. Because no day 14 peak-response samples were available, repertoires were characterized only after the peak T cell response. Reportedly, almost half of the unique spike-specific TCRs recognized epitopes lying outside the regions that are mutated in the B.1.351 and B.1.1.7 variants. Conclusions about previously exposed vaccinees are limited because only 5 or 6 AZD1222 recipients were SARS-CoV-2 seropositive at baseline. The vaccine-associated CD4 TCRs covered the entire spike protein, and the dominant responses fell in regions 160-218 and 743-854. The 56-69-year group was small, and its depth increase did not reach significance, likely because of low power. Most participants were white British and females outnumbered males, and the authors suggested that clonal diversity may have been underestimated.

Read against the paper, the sample's time point label means: baseline before first vaccination. Vaccinee samples came from UK trials COV001 and COV002, including a single-blind randomized controlled phase 2/3 trial of AZD1222 (ChAdOx1 nCoV-19) in healthy adults. Trial participant PBMC samples were collected at day 0 and day 28 after the second dose for TCRbeta chain sequencing. The CDR3 regions of human TCRbeta chains were analyzed by immunosequencing. Under the source paper's analysis protocol: Repertoire TCRs were matched against a reference library of SARS-CoV-2-specific TCRs generated with the MIRA antigen-specificity platform. Breadth was defined as the fraction of unique TCRs that were SARS-CoV-2-associated, and depth was defined as the fraction of total T cells that were SARS-CoV-2-associated. Using the MIRA data, each spike-specific TCR was mapped to the spike region that the TCR reacts to and placed in a CD4 or CD8 class. Log10-transformed breadth and depth values were compared by one-way ANOVA with Sidak's multiple comparisons tests. TCRdb's version of the immuneACCESS table is confined to in-frame rearrangements and falls short of the full clone set. An unresolved V gene accounts for under half of the shortfall where checked; the remainder is of unknown origin. Clonal size and the V and J genes are those of that table, whereas D and trimming came from the DNA. This sample has under 300,000 clones in its table, and approximately 93% of those were observed once. The top ten clonotypes cover 0.5% to 0.7% of the sample.

Concerning this clone itself: No cognate antigen has been identified for it. Base qualities are missing; no much larger clone stands one base away.

Between the V and J ends, shortened by 1 base and 2 bases respectively, the junction contains 12 bases. CDR1 SGHDN and CDR2 FVKESK were looked up in the germline V gene. The cysteine opens and the phenylalanine closes a CDR3 of 15 amino acids. Only the CDR3 portion is preserved as DNA: 45 bases, with reading frame beginning at the first base. The sample was peripheral blood, taken on day 0 of AZD1222 vaccination. The rearrangement combines TRBV14 with TRBJ2-7, with no reliable assignment of the D segment. The TCR comes from an adult in good health. The CDR3 is CASSQVGSRAYEQYF. The bases are TGTGCCAGCAGCCAAGTGGGAAGCAGAGCCTACGAGCAGTACTTC. Where the CDR3 stops, the reference TRBV14 and TRBJ2-7 genes take over; the full variable domain is EAGVTQFPSHSVIEKGQTVTLRCDPISGHDNLYWYRRVMGKEIKFLLHFVKESKQDESGMPNNRFLAERTGGTYSTLKVQPAELEDSGVYFCASSQVGSRAYEQYFGPGTRLTVT.